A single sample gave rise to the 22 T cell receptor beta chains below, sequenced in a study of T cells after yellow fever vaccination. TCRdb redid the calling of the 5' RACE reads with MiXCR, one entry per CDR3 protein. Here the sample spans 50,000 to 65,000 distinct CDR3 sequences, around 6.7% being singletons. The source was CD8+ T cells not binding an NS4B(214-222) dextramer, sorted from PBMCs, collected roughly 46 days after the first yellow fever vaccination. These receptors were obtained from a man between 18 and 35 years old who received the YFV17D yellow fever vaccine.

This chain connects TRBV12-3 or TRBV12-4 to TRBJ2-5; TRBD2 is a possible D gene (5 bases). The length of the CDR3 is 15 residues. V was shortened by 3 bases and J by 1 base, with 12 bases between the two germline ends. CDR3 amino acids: CASSFLNGGQETQYF. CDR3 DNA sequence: TGTGCCAGCAGTTTCCTCAACGGAGGCCAAGAGACCCAGTACTTC.

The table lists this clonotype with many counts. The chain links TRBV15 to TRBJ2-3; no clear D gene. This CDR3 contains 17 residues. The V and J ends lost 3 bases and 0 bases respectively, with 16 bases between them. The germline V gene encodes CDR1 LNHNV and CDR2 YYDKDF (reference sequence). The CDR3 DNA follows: TGTGCCACCAGCAGTCCCTTCGCTACCCCTAGCACAGATACGCAGTATTTT. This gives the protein CATSSPFATPSTDTQYF.

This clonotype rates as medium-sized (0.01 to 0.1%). The CDR3 nucleotides are TGTGCCAGCAGCCCTCTACATAATTCACCCCTCCACTTT. Encoded protein: CASSPLHNSPLHF. This sequence joins TRBV7-2 and TRBJ1-6; D is undetermined. Trimming took 5 bases from V and 5 from J, leaving 7 bases between them. In germline, CDR1 is SGHTA, CDR2 FQGNSA. The CDR3 is made up of 13 amino acids.

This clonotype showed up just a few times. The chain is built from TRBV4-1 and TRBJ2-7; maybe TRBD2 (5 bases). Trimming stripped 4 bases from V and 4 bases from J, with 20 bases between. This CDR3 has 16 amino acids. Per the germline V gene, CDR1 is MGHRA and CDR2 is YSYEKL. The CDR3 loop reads CASSPVGSLRDYEQYV. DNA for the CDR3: TGCGCCAGCAGCCCAGTGGGCAGCCTGAGGGATTACGAGCAGTACGTC.

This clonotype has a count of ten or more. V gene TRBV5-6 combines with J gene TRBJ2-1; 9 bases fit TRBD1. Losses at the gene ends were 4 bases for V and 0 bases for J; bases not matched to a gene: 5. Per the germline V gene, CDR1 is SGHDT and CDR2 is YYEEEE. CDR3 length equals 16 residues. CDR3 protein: CASSGQGPVSYNEQFF. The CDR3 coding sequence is TGTGCCAGCAGCGGACAGGGGCCCGTCTCCTACAATGAGCAGTTCTTC.

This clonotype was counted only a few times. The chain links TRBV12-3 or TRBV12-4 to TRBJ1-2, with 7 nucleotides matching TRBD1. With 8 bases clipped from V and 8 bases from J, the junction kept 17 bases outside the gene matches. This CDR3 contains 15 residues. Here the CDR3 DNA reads TGTGCCAGCGATTACCCTGGACAGGCAGGAGGGGGCTACACCTTC. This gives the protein CASDYPGQAGGGYTF.

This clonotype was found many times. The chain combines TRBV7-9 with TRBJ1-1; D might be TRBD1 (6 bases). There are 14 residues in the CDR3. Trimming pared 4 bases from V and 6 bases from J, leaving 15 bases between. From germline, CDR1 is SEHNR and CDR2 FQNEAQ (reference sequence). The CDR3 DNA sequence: TGTGCCAGCAGCTCAGGGGTTGGGGTTGCTGAAGCTTTCTTT. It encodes CASSSGVGVAEAFF.

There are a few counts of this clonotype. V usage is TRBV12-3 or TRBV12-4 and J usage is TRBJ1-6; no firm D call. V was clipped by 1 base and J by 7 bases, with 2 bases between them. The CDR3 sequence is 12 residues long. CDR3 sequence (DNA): TGTGCCAGCAGTTTAGGGAATTCACCCCTCCACTTT. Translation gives CASSLGNSPLHF.

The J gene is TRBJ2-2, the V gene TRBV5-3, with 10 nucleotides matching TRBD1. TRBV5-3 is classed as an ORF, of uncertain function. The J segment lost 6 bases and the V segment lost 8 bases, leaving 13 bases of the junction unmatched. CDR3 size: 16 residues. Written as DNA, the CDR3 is TGTGCCAGGATCCACCGGCCGGACAGGGGGGCCGGGGAGCTGTTTTTT. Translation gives CARIHRPDRGAGELFF.

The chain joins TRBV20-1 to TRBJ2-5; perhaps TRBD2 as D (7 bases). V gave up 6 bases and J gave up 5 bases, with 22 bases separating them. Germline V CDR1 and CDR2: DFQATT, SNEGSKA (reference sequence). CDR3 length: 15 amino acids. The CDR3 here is CSAEGGYGEGETQYF. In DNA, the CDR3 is TGCAGTGCGGAAGGGGGGTACGGGGAGGGGGAGACCCAGTACTTC.

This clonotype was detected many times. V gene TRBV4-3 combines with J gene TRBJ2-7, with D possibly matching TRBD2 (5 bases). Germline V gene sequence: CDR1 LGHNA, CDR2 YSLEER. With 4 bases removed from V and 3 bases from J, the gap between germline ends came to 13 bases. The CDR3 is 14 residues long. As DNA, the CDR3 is TGCGCCAGCAGCCTCAAACTAGACGGCTACGAGCAGTACTTC. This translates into CASSLKLDGYEQYF.

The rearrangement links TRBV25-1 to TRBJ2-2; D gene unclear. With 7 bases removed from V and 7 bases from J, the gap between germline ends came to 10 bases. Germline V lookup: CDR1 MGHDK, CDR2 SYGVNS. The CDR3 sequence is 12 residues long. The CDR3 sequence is CASIHSSGELFF. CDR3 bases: TGTGCCAGCATTCATTCCAGCGGGGAGCTGTTTTTT. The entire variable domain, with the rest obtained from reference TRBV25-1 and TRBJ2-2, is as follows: EADIYQTPRYLVIGTGKKITLECSQTMGHDKMYWYQQDPGMELHLIHYSYGVNSTEKGDLSSESTVSRIRTEHFPLTLESARPSHTSQYLCASIHSSGELFFGEGSRLTVL.

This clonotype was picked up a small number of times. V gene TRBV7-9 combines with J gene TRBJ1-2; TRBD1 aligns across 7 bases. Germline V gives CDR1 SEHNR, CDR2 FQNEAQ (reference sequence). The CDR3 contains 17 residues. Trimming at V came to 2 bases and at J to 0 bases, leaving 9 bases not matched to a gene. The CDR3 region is CASSLIGDRESNYGYTF. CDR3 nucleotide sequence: TGTGCCAGCAGCTTAATCGGCGACAGGGAGTCTAACTATGGCTACACCTTC.

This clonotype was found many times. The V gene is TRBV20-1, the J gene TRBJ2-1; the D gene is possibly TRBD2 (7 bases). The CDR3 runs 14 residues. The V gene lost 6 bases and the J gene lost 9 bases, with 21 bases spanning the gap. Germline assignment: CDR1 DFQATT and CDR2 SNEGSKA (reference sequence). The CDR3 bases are TGCAGTGCACCCGCAGTCGGGGGGCTTCTTGAGCAGTTCTTC. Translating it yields CSAPAVGGLLEQFF.

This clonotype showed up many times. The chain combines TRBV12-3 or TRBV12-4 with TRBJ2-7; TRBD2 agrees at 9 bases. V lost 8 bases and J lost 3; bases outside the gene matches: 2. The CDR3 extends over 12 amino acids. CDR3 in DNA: TGTGCCAGCGCGGGGGGGGGCTACGAGCAGTACTTC. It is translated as CASAGGGYEQYF.

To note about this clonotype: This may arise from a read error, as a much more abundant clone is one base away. This chain's CDR3 is CASSVGVTASPLHF. In DNA, the CDR3 is TGCGCCAGCAGCGTGGGGGTGACTGCTTCACCCCTCCACTTT. V gene TRBV5-1 combines with J gene TRBJ1-6; a weak D match, TRBD1 (5 bases). CDR3 length: 14 residues. In germline, CDR1 is SGHRS, CDR2 YFSETQ. V was trimmed by 4 bases and J by 9 bases, leaving 14 bases between them. The full variable domain, completed using reference TRBV5-1 and TRBJ1-6, is KAGVTQTPRYLIKTRGQQVTLSCSPISGHRSVSWYQQTPGQGLQFLFEYFSETQRNKGNFPGRFSGRQFSNSRSEMNVSTLELGDSALYLCASSVGVTASPLHFGNGTRLTVT.

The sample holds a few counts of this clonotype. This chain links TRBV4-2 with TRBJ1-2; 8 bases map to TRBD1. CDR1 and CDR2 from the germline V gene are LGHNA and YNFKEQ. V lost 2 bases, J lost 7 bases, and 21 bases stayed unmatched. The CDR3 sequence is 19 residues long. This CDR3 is CASSQSFLQGARGVRGYTF. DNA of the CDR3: TGTGCCAGCAGCCAAAGCTTTCTCCAGGGGGCGCGGGGTGTACGTGGCTACACCTTC.

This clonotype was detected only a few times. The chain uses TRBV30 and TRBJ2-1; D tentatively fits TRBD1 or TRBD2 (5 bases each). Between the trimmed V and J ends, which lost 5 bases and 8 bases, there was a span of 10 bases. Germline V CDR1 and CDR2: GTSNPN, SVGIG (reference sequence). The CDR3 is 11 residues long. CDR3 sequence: CAWGGFDEQFF. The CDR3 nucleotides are TGTGCCTGGGGGGGTTTCGATGAGCAGTTCTTC.

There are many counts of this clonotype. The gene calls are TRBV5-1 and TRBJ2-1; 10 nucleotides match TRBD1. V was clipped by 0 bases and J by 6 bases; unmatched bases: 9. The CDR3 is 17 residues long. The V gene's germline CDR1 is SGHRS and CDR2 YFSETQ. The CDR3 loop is CASSLVPGQGSGNEQFF. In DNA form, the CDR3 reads TGCGCCAGCAGCTTGGTACCGGGACAGGGGTCGGGCAATGAGCAGTTCTTC.

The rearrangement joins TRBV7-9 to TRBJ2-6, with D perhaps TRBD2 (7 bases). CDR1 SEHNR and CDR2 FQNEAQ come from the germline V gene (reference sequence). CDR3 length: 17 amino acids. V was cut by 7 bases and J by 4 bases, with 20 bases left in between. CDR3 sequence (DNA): TGTGCCAGCACCCAGAGGGGGGGGGCTTCCGGGGCCAACGTCCTGACTTTC. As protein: CASTQRGGASGANVLTF.

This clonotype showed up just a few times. This CDR3 is CSASVDGGSNYGYTF. CDR3 bases: TGCAGTGCTAGCGTGGATGGGGGCTCTAACTATGGCTACACCTTC. The chain combines TRBV20-1 with TRBJ1-2, with D tentatively TRBD1 (6 bases). Germline-derived CDR1 and CDR2 are DFQATT and SNEGSKA (reference sequence). V gave up 3 bases and J gave up 0 bases, with 14 bases separating them. The CDR3 has 15 amino acids.

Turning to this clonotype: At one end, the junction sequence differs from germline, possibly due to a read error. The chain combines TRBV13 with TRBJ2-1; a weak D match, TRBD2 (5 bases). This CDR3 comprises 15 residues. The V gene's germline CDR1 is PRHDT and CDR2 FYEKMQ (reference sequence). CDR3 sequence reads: CASSFGPSSYNKQFF. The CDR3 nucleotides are TGTGCCAGCAGCTTCGGCCCTAGCTCCTACAATAAGCAGTTCTTC. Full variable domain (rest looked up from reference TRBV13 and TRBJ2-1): AAGVIQSPRHLIKEKRETATLKCYPIPRHDTVYWYQQGPGQDPQFLISFYEKMQSDKGSIPDRFSAQQFSDYHSELNMSSLELGDSALYFCASSFGPSSYNKQFFGPGTRLTVL.